Listed below are T cell receptor beta chains from one sample, sequenced in a study of blood T cell repertoires in COVID-19. The data were produced by immunoSEQ multiplex PCR, yet TCRdb's version contains in-frame clones alone and is incomplete. The data show about 200,000 clones, about 76% seen once. The source material was PBMCs or T cells enriched from blood (not recorded which). Every receptor here comes from a woman in her forties or fifties with acute COVID-19. Both conserved end residues are part of each CDR3. The order of the fields is CDR3 DNA, CDR3 protein, D gene, V gene, clone size, J gene. The D gene is left open where the match is weak. Some rows mark clone size as missing; the rest say once, few, many or name a class of expanded clone.

CDR3nt: TGTGCCAGCAGTGCCGGTGGGACAGGGGGCTACGAGCAGTACTTC
CDR3aa: CASSAGGTGGYEQYF
d_gene: TRBD1
v_gene: TRBV6-2/TRBV6-3
abundance: -
j_gene: TRBJ2-7

CDR3nt: TGCGCCAGCAGCGGGGCCGGGCCGATATCAACTAATGAAAAACTGTTTTTT
CDR3aa: CASSGAGPISTNEKLFF
d_gene: -
v_gene: TRBV5-1
abundance: -
j_gene: TRBJ1-4

CDR3nt: TGTGCCACCAGCATCCAGATGAACACTGAAGCTTTCTTT
CDR3aa: CATSIQMNTEAFF
d_gene: -
v_gene: TRBV15
abundance: few
j_gene: TRBJ1-1

CDR3nt: TGTGCCAGCAGCTCGAGGGGACTAGCGTCCTACAATGAGCAGTTCTTC
CDR3aa: CASSSRGLASYNEQFF
d_gene: TRBD2
v_gene: TRBV7-8
abundance: -
j_gene: TRBJ2-1

CDR3nt: TGCAGCGTTTCCGTATCCGGCGCGGGGAATCACGAGCAGTACTTC
CDR3aa: CSVSVSGAGNHEQYF
d_gene: -
v_gene: TRBV29-1
abundance: -
j_gene: TRBJ2-7

CDR3nt: TGTGCCAGCAGCTTTGAGGGACTAGCGGGGGAACAGCAGTTCTTC
CDR3aa: CASSFEGLAGEQQFF
d_gene: TRBD2
v_gene: TRBV7-2
abundance: once
j_gene: TRBJ2-1

CDR3nt: TGTGCCAGCAGTCTTAGCGGGGGTGGGCCCTACGAGCAGTACTTC
CDR3aa: CASSLSGGGPYEQYF
d_gene: TRBD2
v_gene: TRBV27
abundance: -
j_gene: TRBJ2-7

CDR3nt: TGTGCCAGCAGCCACACAGAAAACATTCAGTACTTC
CDR3aa: CASSHTENIQYF
d_gene: -
v_gene: TRBV12-3/TRBV12-4
abundance: -
j_gene: TRBJ2-4

CDR3nt: TGTGCCAGCAGCGCCGGGAATCAGCCCCAGCATTTT
CDR3aa: CASSAGNQPQHF
d_gene: -
v_gene: TRBV27
abundance: -
j_gene: TRBJ1-5

CDR3nt: TGTGCCAGCAGTCCGCAATCGTATACAGGGATTAGCAAGCCCCAGCATTTT
CDR3aa: CASSPQSYTGISKPQHF
d_gene: -
v_gene: TRBV28
abundance: few
j_gene: TRBJ1-5

CDR3nt: TGTGCCAGCAGTCATACGACAGGGGCTCCCTACAATGAGCAGTTCTTC
CDR3aa: CASSHTTGAPYNEQFF
d_gene: TRBD1
v_gene: TRBV27
abundance: once
j_gene: TRBJ2-1

CDR3nt: TGTGCCAGCAGTCTCCATCAGCCCCAGCATTTT
CDR3aa: CASSLHQPQHF
d_gene: -
v_gene: TRBV28
abundance: -
j_gene: TRBJ1-5

CDR3nt: TGTGCCAGCAGTTTCTTAGTCTTATGTGAAAAACTGTTTTTT
CDR3aa: CASSFLVLCEKLFF
d_gene: -
v_gene: TRBV27
abundance: once
j_gene: TRBJ1-4

CDR3nt: TGTGCCAGCAGCTTCGCGGCTAGGTCCTACGAGCAGTACTTC
CDR3aa: CASSFAARSYEQYF
d_gene: -
v_gene: TRBV5-6
abundance: -
j_gene: TRBJ2-7

CDR3nt: TGTGCCAGCAGCTTCGGCGGGTCCCCCTCCTACGAGCAGTACTTC
CDR3aa: CASSFGGSPSYEQYF
d_gene: -
v_gene: TRBV11-2
abundance: -
j_gene: TRBJ2-7

CDR3nt: TGTGCCTCCTTCGGGGTGAACACTGAAGCTTTCTTT
CDR3aa: CASFGVNTEAFF
d_gene: -
v_gene: TRBV19
abundance: few
j_gene: TRBJ1-1

CDR3nt: TGTGCCAGCAGTCCACAAACAGGGGGCACTGAAGCTTTCTTT
CDR3aa: CASSPQTGGTEAFF
d_gene: TRBD1
v_gene: TRBV28
abundance: -
j_gene: TRBJ1-1

CDR3nt: TGTGCCAGCAGTTTAAGAGATCGGACAGGGGCTGAAGCTTTCTTT
CDR3aa: CASSLRDRTGAEAFF
d_gene: TRBD1
v_gene: TRBV28
abundance: -
j_gene: TRBJ1-1

CDR3nt: TGCGCCAGCAGTCCCGACAGGGTAATGAACACTGAAGCTTTCTTT
CDR3aa: CASSPDRVMNTEAFF
d_gene: TRBD1
v_gene: TRBV23-1
abundance: -
j_gene: TRBJ1-1

CDR3nt: TGTGCCAGCTTCGGGACATCGAACACTGAAGCTTTCTTT
CDR3aa: CASFGTSNTEAFF
d_gene: -
v_gene: TRBV18
abundance: -
j_gene: TRBJ1-1

CDR3nt: TGCGCCAGCAGCCAAGACAGGGTAAATGAGCAGTTCTTC
CDR3aa: CASSQDRVNEQFF
d_gene: -
v_gene: TRBV4-1
abundance: -
j_gene: TRBJ2-1

CDR3nt: TGTGCCAGCAGCTCGTTTCCTCGGGGTACCGGAGCCTACAATGAGCAGTTCTTC
CDR3aa: CASSSFPRGTGAYNEQFF
d_gene: -
v_gene: TRBV7-3
abundance: -
j_gene: TRBJ2-1

CDR3nt: TGCGCCAGCAGTTTGACAGGGGTGAATGGCGAGCAGTACTTC
CDR3aa: CASSLTGVNGEQYF
d_gene: TRBD1
v_gene: TRBV5-1
abundance: -
j_gene: TRBJ2-7

CDR3nt: TGTGCCAGCAGCAAAAGACTAGCGGGGGGCGACTACCAAGAGACCCAGTACTTC
CDR3aa: CASSKRLAGGDYQETQYF
d_gene: -
v_gene: TRBV21-1
abundance: few
j_gene: TRBJ2-5

CDR3nt: TGTGCCAGCAGCGTCGAATTAGCGGGAGATAATGAGCAGTTCTTC
CDR3aa: CASSVELAGDNEQFF
d_gene: TRBD2
v_gene: TRBV9
abundance: -
j_gene: TRBJ2-1

CDR3nt: TGTGCCAGCAGCTTAGCCAAATACTCCGGGACTGGACCCTACGAGCAGTACTTC
CDR3aa: CASSLAKYSGTGPYEQYF
d_gene: -
v_gene: TRBV7-9
abundance: -
j_gene: TRBJ2-7

CDR3nt: TGTGCCAGCAGCTTTACCGAGGCTAGCGCAGTCAAAGAGACCCAGTACTTC
CDR3aa: CASSFTEASAVKETQYF
d_gene: -
v_gene: TRBV7-3
abundance: -
j_gene: TRBJ2-5

CDR3nt: TGTGCCAGCAGCTTAGCCCCGGGCTACGAGCAGTACTTC
CDR3aa: CASSLAPGYEQYF
d_gene: -
v_gene: TRBV11-2
abundance: -
j_gene: TRBJ2-7

CDR3nt: TGTGCCAGCGGGGCCGGGACAGGGGTCTCACCCCTCCACTTT
CDR3aa: CASGAGTGVSPLHF
d_gene: TRBD1
v_gene: TRBV27
abundance: -
j_gene: TRBJ1-6

CDR3nt: TGCAGCGTTGAGGGGCAGTCTTCACCCAAAAACATTCAGTACTTC
CDR3aa: CSVEGQSSPKNIQYF
d_gene: -
v_gene: TRBV29-1
abundance: -
j_gene: TRBJ2-4

CDR3nt: TGTGCCAGCAGCTTGGGAGCGGGCCCTTATGGCGAGCAGTACTTC
CDR3aa: CASSLGAGPYGEQYF
d_gene: -
v_gene: TRBV5-5
abundance: -
j_gene: TRBJ2-7

CDR3nt: TGTGCCAGCAGCCCTATAATCGGGACCGGGACTTCTAGCACAGATACGCAGTATTTT
CDR3aa: CASSPIIGTGTSSTDTQYF
d_gene: -
v_gene: TRBV7-9
abundance: -
j_gene: TRBJ2-3

CDR3nt: TGTGCCAGTAGTATAGTCAGGGGGCTCGGCAATCAGCCCCAGCATTTT
CDR3aa: CASSIVRGLGNQPQHF
d_gene: TRBD1
v_gene: TRBV19
abundance: -
j_gene: TRBJ1-5

CDR3nt: TGCGCCAGCAGCTTGGGGGTAAACCAGGATCAAGAGACCCAGTACTTC
CDR3aa: CASSLGVNQDQETQYF
d_gene: -
v_gene: TRBV5-1
abundance: -
j_gene: TRBJ2-5

CDR3nt: TGTGCCAGCAGTTTATATCCCACAGGGGGTGGCTACACCTTC
CDR3aa: CASSLYPTGGGYTF
d_gene: TRBD1
v_gene: TRBV27
abundance: -
j_gene: TRBJ1-2

CDR3nt: TGTGCCAGCTCACCGGGGGGACAGTACGACTATGGCTACACCTTC
CDR3aa: CASSPGGQYDYGYTF
d_gene: TRBD1
v_gene: TRBV18
abundance: few
j_gene: TRBJ1-2

CDR3nt: TGTGCCAGCAGTTCACAAGAGACCCAGTACTTC
CDR3aa: CASSSQETQYF
d_gene: -
v_gene: TRBV12-3/TRBV12-4
abundance: -
j_gene: TRBJ2-5

CDR3nt: TGCGCCAGCAGCTCCGGGGACACTCTTAATCAGCCCCAGCATTTT
CDR3aa: CASSSGDTLNQPQHF
d_gene: -
v_gene: TRBV5-1
abundance: -
j_gene: TRBJ1-5

CDR3nt: TGTGCCAGCAGAACCGACAGGGCGGTCACTGAAGCTTTCTTT
CDR3aa: CASRTDRAVTEAFF
d_gene: TRBD1
v_gene: TRBV5-5
abundance: -
j_gene: TRBJ1-1

CDR3nt: TGTGCCAGTAGTTCGGGGGAATTTTACGAGCAGTACTTC
CDR3aa: CASSSGEFYEQYF
d_gene: -
v_gene: TRBV19
abundance: -
j_gene: TRBJ2-7

CDR3nt: TGTGCCAGCAGTTTATGGTCCGGGGTAAACACTGAAGCTTTCTTT
CDR3aa: CASSLWSGVNTEAFF
d_gene: -
v_gene: TRBV28
abundance: -
j_gene: TRBJ1-1

CDR3nt: TGTGCCAGCAGCTTAGGAAGCGTAGCGGGGGCGCAAGAGACCCAGTACTTC
CDR3aa: CASSLGSVAGAQETQYF
d_gene: TRBD2
v_gene: TRBV7-2
abundance: -
j_gene: TRBJ2-5

CDR3nt: TGTGCCTGGATGAACAGGGGGCGAGACACTGAAGCTTTCTTT
CDR3aa: CAWMNRGRDTEAFF
d_gene: TRBD1
v_gene: TRBV30
abundance: -
j_gene: TRBJ1-1

CDR3nt: TGTGCCAGCAGCCTCCCACGGGTAGATACGCAGTATTTT
CDR3aa: CASSLPRVDTQYF
d_gene: -
v_gene: TRBV2
abundance: -
j_gene: TRBJ2-3

CDR3nt: TGTGCCAGCAGCTTGGGAGGGATCGGCTACACCTTC
CDR3aa: CASSLGGIGYTF
d_gene: -
v_gene: TRBV5-6
abundance: -
j_gene: TRBJ1-2

CDR3nt: TGTGCCAGCAGCTTAGGTAGTGCGGGGGGAGAGACCCAGTACTTC
CDR3aa: CASSLGSAGGETQYF
d_gene: TRBD2
v_gene: TRBV7-2
abundance: -
j_gene: TRBJ2-5

CDR3nt: TGTGCCATCAGTGAACTAGCGGGACTGGGGGAGACCCAGTACTTC
CDR3aa: CAISELAGLGETQYF
d_gene: TRBD2
v_gene: TRBV10-3
abundance: -
j_gene: TRBJ2-5

CDR3nt: TGTGCCAGCAGCGTAGAGGTTTATAGCGATGAGCAGTTCTTC
CDR3aa: CASSVEVYSDEQFF
d_gene: -
v_gene: TRBV9
abundance: -
j_gene: TRBJ2-1

CDR3nt: TGTGCCAGCAGCTCACAAAGACAAGAGACCCAGTACTTC
CDR3aa: CASSSQRQETQYF
d_gene: -
v_gene: TRBV7-2
abundance: -
j_gene: TRBJ2-5

CDR3nt: TGTGCCTGCCGAGGAGGGCCCAGCACAGATACGCAGTATTTT
CDR3aa: CACRGGPSTDTQYF
d_gene: -
v_gene: TRBV30
abundance: once
j_gene: TRBJ2-3

CDR3nt: TGTGCCAGCAGCTCGGGACTAGCGGGAGGGCCATCGGAGACCCAGTACTTC
CDR3aa: CASSSGLAGGPSETQYF
d_gene: TRBD2
v_gene: TRBV5-6
abundance: few
j_gene: TRBJ2-5

CDR3nt: TGTGCCAGCAGCCCTCCTGGGCAGCGGACGCAGTATTTT
CDR3aa: CASSPPGQRTQYF
d_gene: -
v_gene: TRBV3-1/TRBV3-2
abundance: -
j_gene: TRBJ2-3

CDR3nt: TGTGCCAGCAGTGAAGGGACAGGAAACTATGGCTACACCTTC
CDR3aa: CASSEGTGNYGYTF
d_gene: TRBD1
v_gene: TRBV25-1
abundance: -
j_gene: TRBJ1-2

CDR3nt: TGTGCCAGTAGTATAGATATCGGCAGGGTTGTTAACATTCAGTACTTC
CDR3aa: CASSIDIGRVVNIQYF
d_gene: -
v_gene: TRBV19
abundance: -
j_gene: TRBJ2-4